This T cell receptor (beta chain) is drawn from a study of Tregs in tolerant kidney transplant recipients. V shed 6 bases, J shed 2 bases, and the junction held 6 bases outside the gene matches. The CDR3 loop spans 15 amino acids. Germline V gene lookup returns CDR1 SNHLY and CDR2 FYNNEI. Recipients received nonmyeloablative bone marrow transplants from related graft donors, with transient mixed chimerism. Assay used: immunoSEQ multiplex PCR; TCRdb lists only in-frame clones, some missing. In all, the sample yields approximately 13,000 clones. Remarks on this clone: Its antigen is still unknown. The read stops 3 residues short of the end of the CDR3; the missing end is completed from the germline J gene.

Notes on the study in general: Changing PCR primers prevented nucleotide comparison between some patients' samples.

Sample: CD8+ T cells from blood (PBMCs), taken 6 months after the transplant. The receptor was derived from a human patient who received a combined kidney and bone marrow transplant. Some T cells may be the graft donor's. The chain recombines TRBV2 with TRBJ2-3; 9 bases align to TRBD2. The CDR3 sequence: CASRSERGVTDTQYF. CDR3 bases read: TGTGCCAGCAGATCCGAGCGGGGGGTCACAGATACG.